This TCR beta chain was captured by sequencing in a study of shared clonotypes between healthy human individuals. CDR3 size: 18 residues. Germline V gene sequence: CDR1 MNHEY, CDR2 SMNVEV (reference sequence). The V segment lost 3 bases and the J segment 0 bases; nucleotides outside the gene matches: 9. For every subset, genomic DNA was evenly distributed across several immunoSEQ plates. Sequenced by immunoSEQ multiplex PCR; TCRdb stores in-frame clones only, minus some. Among some 2 million clones listed, about 95% were seen once. Study-level findings and limits: Estimated richness values were generally larger in naive subsets than in memory subsets.

With regard to this clone: Its target is unknown.

CD45RO-negative, CCR7-selected cells formed the naive CD8 fraction, which excluded terminally differentiated effector memory CD45RA+ cells. This clonotype was sampled from a man in his late teens or twenties in good health. The rearrangement links TRBV27 to TRBJ2-7; 12 positions match TRBD2. The sequenced sample was naive CD8+ T cells sorted from blood. The CDR3 DNA is TGTGCCAGCAGTTTGTTGACTAGCGGGGGCCTTAGCTCCTACGAGCAGTACTTC. It translates to CASSLLTSGGLSSYEQYF.